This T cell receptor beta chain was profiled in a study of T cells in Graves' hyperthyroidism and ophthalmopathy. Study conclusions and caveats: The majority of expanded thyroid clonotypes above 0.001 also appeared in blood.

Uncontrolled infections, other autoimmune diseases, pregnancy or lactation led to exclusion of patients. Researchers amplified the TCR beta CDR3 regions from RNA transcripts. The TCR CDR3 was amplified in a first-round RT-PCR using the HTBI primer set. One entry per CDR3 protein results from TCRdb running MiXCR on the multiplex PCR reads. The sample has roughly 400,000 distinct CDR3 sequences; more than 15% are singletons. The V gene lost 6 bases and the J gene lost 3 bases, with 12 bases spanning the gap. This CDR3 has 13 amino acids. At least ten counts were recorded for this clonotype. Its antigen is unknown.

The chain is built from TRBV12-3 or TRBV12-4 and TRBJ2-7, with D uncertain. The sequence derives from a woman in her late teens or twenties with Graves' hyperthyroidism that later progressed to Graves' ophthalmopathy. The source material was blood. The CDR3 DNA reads TGTGCCAGCAGCCATTCGAATGACTACGAGCAGTACTTC. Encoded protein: CASSHSNDYEQYF.